This record looks at one T cell receptor (beta chain) sequence and its context. The antigen remains undetermined. Germline CDR1 is SGHRS and CDR2 is YFSETQ. The V end lost 4 bases, the J end lost 6 bases, and 17 bases lay between the germline ends. The CDR3 totals 14 residues. Treg sorting used a CD4+CD25+CD127-/low gate. Constant-region reverse primers amplified full-length variable regions, followed by semi-nested Nested Universal Primer A PCR. One entry per CDR3 protein, called by TCRdb with MiXCR from the 5' RACE reads. The sample carries 9,500 to 15,000 distinct CDR3 sequences, roughly 47% recorded once. The study, taken as a whole, reports: In terms of TCR gene usage, tumor memory CD4+ T cells clustered together with blood and lymph node memory CD4+ cells, as well as with lymph node naive CD4+ cells. Larger-cohort validation covered only one TCR beta V-J rearrangement.

This TCR derives from a female donor with breast cancer. The source material was tumor-infiltrating Tregs sorted from the breast tumor. The chain recombines TRBV5-1 with TRBJ2-7, with D possibly matching TRBD2 (6 bases). The CDR3 region is CASSHGDVGGEQYF. The CDR3 bases are TGCGCCAGCAGCCACGGCGATGTCGGGGGCGAGCAGTACTTC.